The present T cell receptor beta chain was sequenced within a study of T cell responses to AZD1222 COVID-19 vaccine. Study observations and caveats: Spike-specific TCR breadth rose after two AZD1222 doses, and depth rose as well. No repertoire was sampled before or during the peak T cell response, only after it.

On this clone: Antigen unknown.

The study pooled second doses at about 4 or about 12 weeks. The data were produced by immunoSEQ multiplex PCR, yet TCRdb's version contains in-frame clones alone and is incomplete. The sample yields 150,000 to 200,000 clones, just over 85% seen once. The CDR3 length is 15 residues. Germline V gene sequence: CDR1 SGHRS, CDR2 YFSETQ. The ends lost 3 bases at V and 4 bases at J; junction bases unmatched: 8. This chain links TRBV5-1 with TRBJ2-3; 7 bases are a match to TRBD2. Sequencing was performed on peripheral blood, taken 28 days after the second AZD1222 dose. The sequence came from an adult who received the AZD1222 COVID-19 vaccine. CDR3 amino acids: CASSWRSGAADTQYF. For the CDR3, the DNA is TGCGCCAGCAGCTGGAGGAGCGGGGCGGCAGATACGCAGTATTTT.